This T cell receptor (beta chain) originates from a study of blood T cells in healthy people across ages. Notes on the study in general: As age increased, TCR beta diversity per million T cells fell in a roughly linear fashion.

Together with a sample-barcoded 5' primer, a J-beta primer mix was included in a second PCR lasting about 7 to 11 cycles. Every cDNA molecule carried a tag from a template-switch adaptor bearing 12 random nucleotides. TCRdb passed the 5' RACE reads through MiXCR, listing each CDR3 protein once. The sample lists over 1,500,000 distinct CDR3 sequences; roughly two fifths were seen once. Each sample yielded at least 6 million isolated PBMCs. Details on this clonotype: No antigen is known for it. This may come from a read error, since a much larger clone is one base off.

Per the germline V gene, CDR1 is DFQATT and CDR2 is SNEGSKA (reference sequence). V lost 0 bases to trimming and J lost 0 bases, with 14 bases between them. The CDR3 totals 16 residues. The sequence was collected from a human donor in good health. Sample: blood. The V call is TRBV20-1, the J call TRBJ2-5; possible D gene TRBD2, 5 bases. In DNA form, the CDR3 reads TGCAGTGCTAGAGATTACGAGCGGAGCTACCAAGAGACCCAGTACTTC. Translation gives CSARDYERSYQETQYF.